These 28 T cell receptor beta chains originate from one sample sequenced in a study of blood T cell repertoires in COVID-19. Sequencing was performed with immunoSEQ multiplex PCR; in TCRdb, only in-frame clones are kept and a portion is missing. The sample contains fewer than 250,000 clones, 85% to 90% of which appear only once. The sequencing input was peripheral blood. The receptors come from a man aged 30 to 45 with COVID-19, enrolled during active disease.

V usage is TRBV19 and J usage is TRBJ2-7; 9 nucleotides align to TRBD2. After removal of 4 bases from V and 2 bases from J, the junction contained 9 bases not matched to a gene. CDR1 is LNHDA, CDR2 SQIVND, per germline (reference sequence). The CDR3 sequence is 16 residues long. CDR3 nucleotides: TGTGCCAGTAGTAAAATCTTAGCGGGAGTCCCCTACGAGCAGTACTTC. Translating it yields CASSKILAGVPYEQYF.

This sequence joins TRBV12-5 and TRBJ2-2; 7 positions match TRBD1. Germline loops: CDR1 LGHNT, CDR2 FRNRAP. The CDR3 has 15 amino acids. Unmatched junction bases numbered 4, after V lost 3 bases and J lost 3 bases. CDR3 sequence reads: CASGFGQAHTGELFF. In DNA, the CDR3 is TGTGCTAGTGGTTTCGGACAGGCCCACACCGGGGAGCTGTTTTTT.

The gene calls are TRBV3-1 (or the pseudogene TRBV3-2) and TRBJ1-1; the D gene is possibly TRBD1 (5 bases). V was cut by 4 bases and J by 7 bases, with 10 bases left in between. The CDR3 spans 12 residues. The germline V gene has CDR1 LGHDT and CDR2 YNNKEL (reference sequence). CDR3 sequence: CASSPGHHEAFF. CDR3 nucleotides: TGTGCCAGCAGCCCAGGACACCATGAAGCTTTCTTT.

This chain joins TRBV10-1 and TRBJ2-1; TRBD2 agrees at 9 bases. The V and J ends lost 6 bases and 8 bases, in that order; junction bases with no gene match: 17. The CDR3 totals 17 residues. The V gene's germline CDR1 is WNHNN and CDR2 SYGVQD (reference sequence). CDR3 residues: CASSDNRGLAGAHEQFF. The CDR3, as DNA: TGCGCCAGCAGCGACAACAGGGGACTAGCAGGAGCTCATGAGCAGTTCTTC.

The chain employs TRBV5-6 and TRBJ2-7, with TRBD1 as a possible D gene (6 bases). The CDR3 covers 15 residues. Germline CDR1 SGHDT, CDR2 YYEEEE. Trimming removed 3 bases at V and 3 bases at J, with 16 bases between. The CDR3 region has the DNA TGTGCCAGCAGCTCCCGACGGACAGTTCTCTACGAGCAGTACTTC. Translation gives CASSSRRTVLYEQYF.

V is TRBV19 and J is TRBJ2-2, with D perhaps TRBD2 (5 bases). The CDR3 has 15 amino acids. The germline V and J ends were trimmed by 2 bases and 5 bases, with 12 bases remaining between them. Germline V CDR1 and CDR2: LNHDA, SQIVND (reference sequence). Written as DNA, the CDR3 is TGTGCCAGTAGTATAAGCACCTCGGGGACCGGGGAGCTGTTTTTT. Translation gives CASSISTSGTGELFF.

This rearrangement joins TRBV7-2 to TRBJ1-5; the match to TRBD1 covers 7 bases. The germline V gene encodes CDR1 SGHTA and CDR2 FQGNSA. This CDR3 comprises 14 residues. V gave up 5 bases and J gave up 6 bases; unmatched junction bases: 7. CDR3 in DNA: TGTGCCAGCAGCCCCCAGACAGGGAGTCAGCCCCAGCATTTT. This gives the protein CASSPQTGSQPQHF.

On this clone itself: At one boundary the junction diverges from the germline segment, which might be a read error. The chain couples TRBV6-1 to TRBJ1-2; D might be TRBD1 (6 bases). The CDR3 totals 15 residues. Looked up from germline, CDR1 is MNHNS and CDR2 is SASEGT. The CDR3 bases are TGTGCCAGCAGTGAAGCGCCCAGGGGTGGCTATGGCCACACCTTC. Its protein product is CASSEAPRGGYGHTF.

This chain links TRBV28 with TRBJ1-5; possibly TRBD1 for D (5 bases). Trimming removed 7 bases from V and 8 bases from J, with 12 bases in between. The CDR3 contains 12 residues. Germline CDR1 reads MDHEN; CDR2 reads SYDVKM. This chain's CDR3 is CASTRGREPQHF. CDR3 DNA sequence: TGTGCCAGCACAAGGGGCCGGGAGCCCCAGCATTTT.

This clone was seen a single time. The CDR3 DNA follows: TGTGCCAGCAGCTTAGCGAGGGTGGGCTTCCTCTTCGATCCGTATTTT. Translation: CASSLARVGFLFDPYF. The V call is TRBV7-8, the J call TRBJ2-3, with D perhaps TRBD2 (5 bases). Trimming took 0 bases from V and 14 from J, leaving 24 bases between them. The CDR3 loop spans 16 amino acids. Germline V CDR1 and CDR2: SGHVS, FQNEAQ.

J is TRBJ2-7 and V is TRBV2; 10 bases fit TRBD2. The CDR3 totals 15 residues. V trimming: 7 bases; J trimming: 6 bases; junction bases outside the gene matches: 12. Per germline, CDR1 SNHLY and CDR2 FYNNEI. CDR3 region: CASTPGSGRASEQYF. For the CDR3, the DNA is TGTGCCAGCACCCCGGGGAGCGGGAGGGCCAGCGAGCAGTACTTC.

The CDR3 spells CASSISQGGGNQPQHF. In nucleotides, the CDR3 is TGTGCCAGTAGTATTAGTCAGGGAGGCGGCAATCAGCCCCAGCATTTT. The V and J genes are TRBV19 and TRBJ1-5; D may be TRBD1 (5 bases). V lost 3 bases, J lost 2 bases, and 14 bases lay in between. The CDR3 covers 16 residues. From germline, CDR1 is LNHDA and CDR2 SQIVND (reference sequence).

The rearrangement joins TRBV4-1 to TRBJ1-4; tentatively, D is TRBD1 (6 bases). The V gene lost 0 bases and the J gene lost 8 bases, with 16 bases spanning the gap. The CDR3 has 16 amino acids. Germline assignment: CDR1 MGHRA and CDR2 YSYEKL. The DNA of the CDR3 is TGCGCCAGCAGCCAAGACAGCGGGGGGCTAATCGAAAAACTGTTTTTT. Translating it yields CASSQDSGGLIEKLFF.

This clone was seen a few times. This chain links TRBV5-4 with TRBJ1-1; possibly TRBD1 for D (5 bases). This CDR3 is built from 13 residues. Trimming pared 0 bases from V and 7 bases from J, leaving 10 bases between. Germline V CDR1 and CDR2: SGHNT, YYREEE (reference sequence). CDR3 region: CASSLGMTVEAFF. Written as DNA, the CDR3 is TGTGCCAGCAGCTTGGGAATGACAGTTGAAGCTTTCTTT.

This rearrangement joins TRBV19 to TRBJ2-7, with D uncertain. This CDR3 has 13 residues. The V gene lost 2 bases and the J gene lost 3 bases, with 8 bases spanning the gap. CDR1 is LNHDA and CDR2 is SQIVND in the germline V gene (reference sequence). The CDR3 bases are TGTGCCAGTAGTATACAGGTCCGCTACGAGCAGTACTTC. It codes for CASSIQVRYEQYF.

This chain links TRBV28 with TRBJ2-7, with D unresolved. The CDR3 is 13 residues long. Germline V gene data show CDR1 as MDHEN and CDR2 as SYDVKM. The ends were cut back, 4 bases at V and 2 bases at J, with 9 bases in the middle. CDR3 region: CASSSGSPYEQYF. The CDR3 region has the DNA TGTGCCAGCAGTTCCGGGTCCCCCTACGAGCAGTACTTC.

The chain is built from TRBV7-6 and TRBJ2-1; TRBD2 aligns across 7 bases. There are 15 residues in the CDR3. J lost 9 bases, V lost 1 base, and 9 bases had no gene match. Germline values: CDR1 SGHVS, CDR2 FNYEAQ. The CDR3, as DNA: TGTGCCAGCAGCTTAGTATCCGGTAGCGGGCCTGAGCAGTTCTTC. It translates to CASSLVSGSGPEQFF.

The J gene is TRBJ1-2, the V gene TRBV2; 10 nucleotides match TRBD1. CDR1 and CDR2 (germline): SNHLY, FYNNEI. The CDR3 sequence is 14 residues long. Trimming at V came to 7 bases and at J to 2 bases, leaving 4 bases not matched to a gene. The CDR3 DNA sequence: TGTGCCAGCACCATGGGACAGGGGAACTATGGCTACACCTTC. Its translation is CASTMGQGNYGYTF.

V is TRBV30 and J is TRBJ2-1; perhaps TRBD2 as D (5 bases). The CDR3 spans 17 residues. V was shortened by 0 bases and J by 4 bases, with 19 bases between the two germline ends. Germline V CDR1 and CDR2: GTSNPN, SVGIG (reference sequence). The CDR3, as DNA: TGTGCCTGGAGTGTATGGGGTACTAGGGCATCATACAATGAGCAGTTCTTC. This translates into CAWSVWGTRASYNEQFF.

The V call is TRBV24-1, the J call TRBJ1-2; 8 bases are a match to TRBD1. The germline V gene has CDR1 KGHDR and CDR2 SFDVKD. The V gene end was trimmed by 7 bases and the J gene end by 4 bases; junction bases not matched to a gene: 7. The CDR3 totals 14 residues. The CDR3 region is CATSGQGLTYGYTF. CDR3 nucleotides: TGTGCCACCAGCGGACAGGGTCTAACCTATGGCTACACCTTC.

V is TRBV18 and J is TRBJ2-2; TRBD2 aligns across 12 bases. This CDR3 contains 18 residues. Trimming removed 3 bases from V and 2 bases from J; junction bases left unmatched: 7. Germline-derived CDR1 and CDR2 are KGHSH and LQKENI. The chain's CDR3 is CASSPIGLAGSNTGELFF. The CDR3 DNA reads as TGTGCCAGCTCACCTATTGGACTAGCGGGAAGTAACACCGGGGAGCTGTTTTTT.

V usage is TRBV5-4 and J usage is TRBJ2-7; 9 bases fit TRBD1. Germline CDR1 and CDR2: SGHNT and YYREEE (reference sequence). Trimming removed 3 bases from V and 0 bases from J; junction bases left unmatched: 16. The CDR3 length is 19 residues. The CDR3 DNA follows: TGTGCCAGCAGCTCCCACCCCGGGACAGGGATCGTCGGCTCCTACGAGCAGTACTTC. This sequence encodes CASSSHPGTGIVGSYEQYF.

The V and J genes are TRBV15 and TRBJ1-2; 9 bases fit TRBD1. J was trimmed by 6 bases and V by 0 bases; bases with no gene match: 8. Germline V CDR1 and CDR2: LNHNV, YYDKDF (reference sequence). This CDR3 spans 16 amino acids. The CDR3 loop reads CATSRERRQGGDGYTF. The DNA for the CDR3 is TGTGCCACCAGCAGAGAGCGGCGACAGGGGGGAGATGGCTACACCTTC.

The V call is TRBV7-8, the J call TRBJ1-1; weak D call: TRBD1 (5 bases). The CDR3 extends over 13 amino acids. V lost 0 bases, J lost 4 bases, and 6 bases lay in between. Germline V gene data show CDR1 as SGHVS and CDR2 as FQNEAQ. The CDR3 here is CASSLARGTEAFF. The DNA of the CDR3 is TGTGCCAGCAGCTTAGCAAGGGGCACTGAAGCTTTCTTT. Complete variable domain (other parts from reference TRBV7-8 and TRBJ1-1): GAGVSQSPRYKVAKRGQDVALRCDPISGHVSLFWYQQALGQGPEFLTYFQNEAQLDKSGLPSDRFFAERPEGSVSTLKIQRTQQEDSAVYLCASSLARGTEAFFGQGTRLTVV.

The chain carries TRBV28 and TRBJ2-2; TRBD1 agrees at 7 bases. CDR1 MDHEN and CDR2 SYDVKM come from the germline V gene. The CDR3 totals 17 residues. Trimming at V came to 2 bases and at J to 1 base, leaving 7 bases not matched to a gene. CDR3 region: CASSLRGTALNTGELFF. In nucleotides, the CDR3 is TGTGCCAGCAGTTTAAGAGGGACAGCCTTGAACACCGGGGAGCTGTTTTTT.

V usage is TRBV5-4 and J usage is TRBJ2-1, with 10 bases matching TRBD1. With 2 bases clipped from V and 1 base from J, the junction kept 3 bases outside the gene matches. The CDR3 runs to 16 residues. Germline loops: CDR1 SGHNT, CDR2 YYREEE (reference sequence). The CDR3 nucleotides read TGTGCCAGCAGCTTTAGGACAGGGGGATCCTACAATGAGCAGTTCTTC. Translated, it gives CASSFRTGGSYNEQFF.

The V and J genes are TRBV12-3 or TRBV12-4 and TRBJ1-2; perhaps TRBD1 as D (6 bases). V lost 7 bases to trimming and J lost 4 bases, with 13 bases between them. The CDR3 is 13 amino acids. CDR3 nucleotide sequence: TGTGCCAGCACTATCCAGGGGACCTATGGCTACACCTTC. This gives the protein CASTIQGTYGYTF.

V is TRBV14 and J is TRBJ1-6, with 9 bases identical to TRBD1. V shed 1 base and J 10 bases; nucleotides not matched to a gene: 8. The CDR3 spans 16 residues. Germline CDR1 SGHDN, CDR2 FVKESK. This CDR3 reads CASSQAPGQGVSPLHF. CDR3 nucleotides: TGTGCCAGCAGCCAAGCACCGGGACAGGGAGTCTCACCCCTCCACTTT.